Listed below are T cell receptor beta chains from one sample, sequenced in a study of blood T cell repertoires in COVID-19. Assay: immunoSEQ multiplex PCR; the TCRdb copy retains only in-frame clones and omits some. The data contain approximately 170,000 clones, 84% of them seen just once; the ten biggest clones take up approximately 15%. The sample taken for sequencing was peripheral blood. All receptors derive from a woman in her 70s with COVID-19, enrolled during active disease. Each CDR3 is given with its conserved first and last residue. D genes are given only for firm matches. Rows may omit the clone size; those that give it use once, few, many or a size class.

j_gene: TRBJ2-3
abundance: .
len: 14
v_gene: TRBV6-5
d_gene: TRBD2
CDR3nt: TGTGCCAGCAACACGGGAGGGGGCACAGATACGCAGTATTTT
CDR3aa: CASNTGGGTDTQYF

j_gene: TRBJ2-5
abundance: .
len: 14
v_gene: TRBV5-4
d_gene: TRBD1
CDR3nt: TGTGCCAGCAGCTTTAACGGACAGGGAAAGACCCAGTACTTC
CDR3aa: CASSFNGQGKTQYF

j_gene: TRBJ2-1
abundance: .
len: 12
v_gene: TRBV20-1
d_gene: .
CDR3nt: TGCAGTGCTAGTGAACTCTACAATGAGCAGTTCTTC
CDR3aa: CSASELYNEQFF

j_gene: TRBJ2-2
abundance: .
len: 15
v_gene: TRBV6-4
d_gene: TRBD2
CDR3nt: TGTGCCAGGGCTATAGCGGGGAGGAACACCGGGGAGCTGTTTTTT
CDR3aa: CARAIAGRNTGELFF

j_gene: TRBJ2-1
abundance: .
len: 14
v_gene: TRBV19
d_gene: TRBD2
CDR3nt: TGTGCCAGTAGCCCACTAGCGGGGTTCAATGAGCAGTTCTTC
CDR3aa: CASSPLAGFNEQFF

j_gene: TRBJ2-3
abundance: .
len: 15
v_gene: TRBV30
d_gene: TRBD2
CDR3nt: TGTGCCTGGAGTGCGGGTAGCGGGAGAACAGATACGCAGTATTTT
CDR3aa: CAWSAGSGRTDTQYF

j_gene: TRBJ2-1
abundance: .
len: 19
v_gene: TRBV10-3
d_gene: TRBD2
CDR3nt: TGTGCCATCAGCACCGGGGGGGAGACAGGCGGCGGGAGGTGGAATGAGCAGTTCTTC
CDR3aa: CAISTGGETGGGRWNEQFF

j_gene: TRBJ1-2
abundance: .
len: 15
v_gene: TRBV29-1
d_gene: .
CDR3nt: TGCAGCGTTTCCCACTTTCGACGGAGTTCCTATGGCTACACCTTC
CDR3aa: CSVSHFRRSSYGYTF

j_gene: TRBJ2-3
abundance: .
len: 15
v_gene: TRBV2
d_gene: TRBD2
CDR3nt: TGTGCCAGCGGACTAGCGGGAGGGCCAGCAGATACGCAGTATTTT
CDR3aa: CASGLAGGPADTQYF

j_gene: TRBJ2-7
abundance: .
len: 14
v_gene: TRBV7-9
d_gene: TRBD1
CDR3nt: TGTGCCAGCCGTCCCGCGGACAGGGGAGTCCAGCAGTACTTC
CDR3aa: CASRPADRGVQQYF

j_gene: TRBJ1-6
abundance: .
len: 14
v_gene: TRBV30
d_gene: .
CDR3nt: TGTGCCTGGAGGATGCAGGGTGGGAATTCACCCCTCCACTTT
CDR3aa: CAWRMQGGNSPLHF

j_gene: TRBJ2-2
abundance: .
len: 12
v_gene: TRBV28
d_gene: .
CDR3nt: TGTGCCAGCAGGACAGCCACCGGGGAGCTGTTTTTT
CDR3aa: CASRTATGELFF

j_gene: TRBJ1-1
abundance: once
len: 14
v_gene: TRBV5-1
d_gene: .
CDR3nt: TGCGCCAGCAGCTTACAAGGGGGGAACACTGAAGCTTTCTTT
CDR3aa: CASSLQGGNTEAFF

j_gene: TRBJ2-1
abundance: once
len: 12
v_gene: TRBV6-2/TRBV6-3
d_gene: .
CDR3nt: TGTGCCAGCAGTCACAAATACAATGAGCAGTTCTTC
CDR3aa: CASSHKYNEQFF

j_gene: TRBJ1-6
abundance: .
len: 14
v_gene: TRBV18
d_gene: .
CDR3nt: TGTGCCAGCTCACCAGTCGTCGGGGGTTCACCCCTCCACTTT
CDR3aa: CASSPVVGGSPLHF

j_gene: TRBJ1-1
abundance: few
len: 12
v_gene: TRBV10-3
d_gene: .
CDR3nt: TGTGCCATCAGCCCCCAGAACACTGAAGCTTTCTTT
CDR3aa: CAISPQNTEAFF

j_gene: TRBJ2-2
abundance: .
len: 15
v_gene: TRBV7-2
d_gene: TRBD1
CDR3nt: TGTGCCAGCAGTAGACAGGGGGCCCGAACCGGGGAGCTGTTTTTT
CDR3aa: CASSRQGARTGELFF

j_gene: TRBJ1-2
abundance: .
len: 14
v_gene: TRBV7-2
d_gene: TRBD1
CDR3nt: TGTGCCAGCAGCCTTGACAGGGGCGGTAATGGCTACACCTTC
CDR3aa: CASSLDRGGNGYTF

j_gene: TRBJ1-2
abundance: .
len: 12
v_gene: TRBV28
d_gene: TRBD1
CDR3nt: TGTGCCAGCCTGGGACAGGGGCTGCGCTACACCTTC
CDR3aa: CASLGQGLRYTF

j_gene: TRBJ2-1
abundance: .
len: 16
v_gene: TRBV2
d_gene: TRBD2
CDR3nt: TGTGCCAGCAGTGAAGCTGCTGGGACTAGCGGGAATGAGCAGTTCTTC
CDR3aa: CASSEAAGTSGNEQFF

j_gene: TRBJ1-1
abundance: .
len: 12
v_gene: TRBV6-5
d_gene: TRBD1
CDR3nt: TGTGCCAGCAGCGACCCGACAGGGGAAGCTTTCTTT
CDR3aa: CASSDPTGEAFF

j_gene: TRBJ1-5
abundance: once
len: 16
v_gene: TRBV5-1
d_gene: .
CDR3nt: TGCGCCAGCAGCTTGGACAGCCCATATAGCAATCAGCCCCAGCATTTT
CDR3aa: CASSLDSPYSNQPQHF

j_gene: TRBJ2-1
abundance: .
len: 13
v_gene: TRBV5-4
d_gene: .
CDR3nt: TGTGCCAGCAGCTTAGATAGGGGGAATGAGCAGTTCTTC
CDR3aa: CASSLDRGNEQFF

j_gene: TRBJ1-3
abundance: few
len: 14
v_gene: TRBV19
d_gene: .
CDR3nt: TGTGCCAGTAGTACCGCGGGGCCTGGAAACACCATATATTTT
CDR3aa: CASSTAGPGNTIYF

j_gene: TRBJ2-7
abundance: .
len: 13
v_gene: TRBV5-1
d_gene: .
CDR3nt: TGCGCCAGCAGCTTCCGGCAGGGCAACGAGCAGTACTTC
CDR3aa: CASSFRQGNEQYF

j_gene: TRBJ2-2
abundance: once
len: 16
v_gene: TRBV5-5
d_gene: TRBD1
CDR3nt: TGTGCCAGCAGCTCCGGGGGACAGGGGTTCGGCGGGGAGCTGTTTTTT
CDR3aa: CASSSGGQGFGGELFF

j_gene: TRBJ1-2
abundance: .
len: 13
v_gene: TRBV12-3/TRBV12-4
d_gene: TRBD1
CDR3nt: TGTGCCAGCAGGCTACAGGGGGCGTATGGCTACACCTTC
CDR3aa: CASRLQGAYGYTF

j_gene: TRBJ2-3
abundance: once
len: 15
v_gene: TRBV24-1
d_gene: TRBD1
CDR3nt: TGTGCCACCAGTGGAGTGGGACAGGGAACAGATACGCAGTATTTT
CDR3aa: CATSGVGQGTDTQYF

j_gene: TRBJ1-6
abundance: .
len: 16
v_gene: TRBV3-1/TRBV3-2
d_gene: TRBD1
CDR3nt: TGTGCCAGCAGCGGATGGGACAGTCATTATAATTCACCCCTCCACTTT
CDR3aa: CASSGWDSHYNSPLHF

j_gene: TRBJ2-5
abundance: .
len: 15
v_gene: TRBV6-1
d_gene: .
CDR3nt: TGTGCCAGCAGTGAAGCGATAAGGGGTCAAGAGACCCAGTACTTC
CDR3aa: CASSEAIRGQETQYF